The rows below give T cell receptor beta chains drawn from one sample of a study of shared clonotypes between healthy human individuals. Sequencing used immunoSEQ multiplex PCR; TCRdb keeps in-frame clones, though not all of them. The table has millions of clones, approximately 94% seen once. Sequencing was carried out using naive CD8+ T cells from PBMCs. All receptors derive from a man in his late teens or twenties in good health. Some clones in this sample may be carry-over from other donors' samples. Each CDR3 is given with its conserved first and last residue. D genes are given only for firm matches. Size tells how often a clone was seen (once, few, many) or the class of an expanded clone, and some rows leave it out.

V gene	D gene	J gene	clone size	CDR3 DNA	CDR3 protein
TRBV5-6	NA	TRBJ1-1	NA	TGTGCCAGCAGCTCGGTGGGGGAGAACACTGAAGCTTTCTTT	CASSSVGENTEAFF
TRBV7-9	NA	TRBJ2-7	NA	TGTGCCAGCAGCTTAGTGGGACAAAACTACGAGCAGTACTTC	CASSLVGQNYEQYF
TRBV7-9	NA	TRBJ2-1	NA	TGTGCCAGCAGCATACATCCGGGACCGGGCTACAATGAGCAGTTCTTC	CASSIHPGPGYNEQFF
TRBV27	NA	TRBJ1-4	NA	TGTGCCAGCAGTTTATTGCCAGCAACTAATGAAAAACTGTTTTTT	CASSLLPATNEKLFF
TRBV4-1	TRBD1	TRBJ1-2	NA	TGCGCCAGCAGCCAAGATGTTGACAGGGAGAGCTATGGCTACACCTTC	CASSQDVDRESYGYTF
TRBV5-6	TRBD1	TRBJ2-7	NA	TGTGCCAGCAGCCTGGGACAGAACAACTACGAGCAGTACTTC	CASSLGQNNYEQYF
TRBV27	TRBD2	TRBJ2-3	NA	TGTGCCAGCAGTTTCGGGCTAGCGGGCGCAGATACGCAGTATTTT	CASSFGLAGADTQYF
TRBV30	TRBD1	TRBJ2-3	NA	TGTGCCTGGAGTGAGACAGGGGGCCCAGATACGCAGTATTTT	CAWSETGGPDTQYF
TRBV19	TRBD1	TRBJ1-1	NA	TGTGCCAGTAGGGGTAGACAGGGAATAAACACTGAAGCTTTCTTT	CASRGRQGINTEAFF
TRBV19	NA	TRBJ2-5	NA	TGTGCCAGTAGGGGTTTTGGACTACAAGAGACCCAGTACTTC	CASRGFGLQETQYF
TRBV27	NA	TRBJ1-1	NA	TGTGCCAGCAGTATTCTACAGGGAGACACTGAAGCTTTCTTT	CASSILQGDTEAFF
TRBV5-1	NA	TRBJ2-7	NA	TGCGCCAGCAGCCTTACTCCCTACGAGCAGTACTTC	CASSLTPYEQYF
TRBV21-1	NA	TRBJ1-5	NA	TGTGCCAGCAGCAGGCAATCTACAGGGGGTGGCAATCAGCCCCAGCATTTT	CASSRQSTGGGNQPQHF
TRBV13	NA	TRBJ1-4	NA	TGTGCCAGCAGCTTAGGACCCGGGGCGGGGGAAAAACTGTTTTTT	CASSLGPGAGEKLFF
TRBV15	TRBD2	TRBJ2-7	NA	TGTGCCACCAGCAGCGTAGAGACTAGCGGGGCCCTGCAGTACTTC	CATSSVETSGALQYF
TRBV4-1	NA	TRBJ2-3	NA	TGCGCCAGCAGCCCGTTAACGGGGAGCACAGATACGCAGTATTTT	CASSPLTGSTDTQYF
TRBV6-1	NA	TRBJ2-7	NA	TGTGCCAGCAGCCCGGGGAATGCTAAAACCTACGAGCAGTACTTC	CASSPGNAKTYEQYF
TRBV19	NA	TRBJ1-2	NA	TGTGCCAGTAGTCCGGGGCCCACTAACTATGGCTACACCTTC	CASSPGPTNYGYTF
TRBV7-8	NA	TRBJ1-2	NA	TGTGCCAGCAGCCAAGGCGGGCCGCTATTGCCTGGCTACACCTTC	CASSQGGPLLPGYTF
TRBV9	NA	TRBJ1-1	NA	TGTGCCAGCAGCGGCCTGCCGACAGTTACTGAAGCTTTCTTT	CASSGLPTVTEAFF
TRBV7-9	TRBD2	TRBJ2-1	NA	TGTGCCAGCAGCCGAAGAGGACTAGGAAGGGACAATGAGCAGTTCTTC	CASSRRGLGRDNEQFF
TRBV19	TRBD2	TRBJ2-7	NA	TGTGCCAGTAGTATACGACTAGCGGGAGCCTCCTACGAGCAGTACTTC	CASSIRLAGASYEQYF
TRBV15	NA	TRBJ1-2	NA	TGTGCCACCAGTACGGAGGGGGGGACTAACTATGGCTACACCTTC	CATSTEGGTNYGYTF
TRBV6-5	TRBD2	TRBJ2-3	NA	TGTGCCAGCAGTTACGAGCTAGCGGGCCACACAGATACGCAGTATTTT	CASSYELAGHTDTQYF
TRBV30	NA	TRBJ1-3	NA	TGTGCCTGGAGTGTGGAGTCTGGAAACACCATATATTTT	CAWSVESGNTIYF
TRBV6-5	TRBD2	TRBJ2-1	NA	TGTGCCAGCAGTTACCCCGGGACTAGCCGAACCAATGAGCAGTTCTTC	CASSYPGTSRTNEQFF
TRBV7-8	TRBD1	TRBJ2-7	NA	TGTGCCAGCAGCCCCTCAGGGGGTCCCTCCTACGAGCAGTACTTC	CASSPSGGPSYEQYF
TRBV7-9	TRBD2	TRBJ2-5	NA	TGTGCCAGCAGCTTCGGGAGGGGGGAGACCCAGTACTTC	CASSFGRGETQYF
TRBV27	NA	TRBJ2-7	NA	TGTGCCAGCAGTTTACGAGGGGCGGCCTACGAGCAGTACTTC	CASSLRGAAYEQYF
TRBV27	TRBD1	TRBJ1-5	NA	TGTGCCAGCAGTTTATATCCGAGCGACCAGGGGGCCCCTCAGCCCCAGCATTTT	CASSLYPSDQGAPQPQHF
TRBV11-2	TRBD2	TRBJ2-1	NA	TGTGCCACCGCGGGGGGACCTGAGCAGTTCTTC	CATAGGPEQFF
TRBV28	NA	TRBJ2-3	NA	TGTGCCAGCAGTTCGACGGGAGACACAGATACGCAGTATTTT	CASSSTGDTDTQYF
TRBV27	TRBD2	TRBJ2-3	NA	TGTGCCAGCAGCCTCCTTACGACTAGCGGGATAGACACAGATACGCAGTATTTT	CASSLLTTSGIDTDTQYF
TRBV5-1	TRBD1	TRBJ1-1	once	TGCGCCAGCAGCTATCAGGGGGCAAACACTGAAGCTTTCTTT	CASSYQGANTEAFF
TRBV7-9	TRBD2	TRBJ2-7	NA	TGTGCCAGCAGCCCGGGACTACAAACCTACGAGCAGTACTTC	CASSPGLQTYEQYF